Each of the 19 T cell receptor beta chains below was sequenced from the same sample in a study of blood T cells in healthy people across ages (dated by TCRdb to about 2015). Library preparation was by 5' RACE. The sequencer was an Illumina HiSeq 2500. The second PCR ran for about 6 to 11 cycles and used a J-beta primer mix along with a sample-barcoded 5' primer. TCRdb reworked the public reads: Q25 trimming with fastp, MiXCR clone assembly, productive beta chains retained. Each record represents a unique CDR3 protein, reported with the most common genes and DNA among its rows. The sample table records about 780,000 distinct CDR3 sequences; around 62% of these occur just once. Roughly 25% of the sample comes from the top ten. Sequencing input: blood. The receptors come from a man aged 25-45 years in good health.

This clonotype was detected once. The V gene is TRBV5-1, the J gene TRBJ2-4; the match to TRBD1 covers 10 bases. CDR3 length: 16 residues. With 4 bases clipped from V and 7 bases from J, the junction kept 11 bases outside the gene matches. Germline V gene data show CDR1 as SGHRS and CDR2 as YFSETQ. CDR3 nucleotides: TGCGCCAGCAGCGTGACAGGGGGCTCTGCCATGAACATTCAGTACTTC. Amino acids: CASSVTGGSAMNIQYF.

The chain has TRBV4-3 and TRBJ2-5; the D gene is possibly TRBD2 (6 bases). The CDR3 totals 17 residues. Germline CDR1 and CDR2: LGHNA and YSLEER. Trimming pared 0 bases from V and 3 bases from J, leaving 17 bases between. The CDR3 coding sequence is TGCGCCAGCAGCCAAGAACCGAGGGGAGGCTGGGAAGAGACCCAGTACTTC. This sequence encodes CASSQEPRGGWEETQYF.

The chain uses TRBV6-2 or TRBV6-3 and TRBJ2-5, with D perhaps TRBD1 (6 bases). This CDR3 comprises 15 residues. Germline V gives CDR1 MNHEY, CDR2 SVGEGT. V was clipped by 0 bases and J by 5 bases, with 13 bases between them. The CDR3 nucleotides read TGTGCCAGCAGTTACTCGTGGGGGACACGGGAGACCCAGTACTTC. Amino acid sequence: CASSYSWGTRETQYF.

The chain is built from TRBV4-2 and TRBJ2-3; 11 bases agree with TRBD2. The CDR3 is made up of 19 amino acids. Per germline, CDR1 LGHNA and CDR2 YNFKEQ. Losses at the gene ends were 0 bases for V and 2 bases for J; bases not matched to a gene: 10. CDR3: CASSQDLGTSGRLTDTQYF. The CDR3 DNA is TGTGCCAGCAGCCAAGATCTTGGGACTAGCGGCCGCCTCACAGATACGCAGTATTTT.

The J gene is TRBJ2-7, the V gene TRBV6-2 or TRBV6-3, with D possibly TRBD1 on 6 matching bases. The CDR3 is 15 residues long. V gave up 2 bases and J gave up 6 bases, with 17 bases separating them. From germline, CDR1 is MNHEY and CDR2 SVGEGT. For the CDR3, the DNA is TGTGCCAGCAGTTACACCTTTACAGGGTTTGGCGAGCAGTACTTC. Translating gives CASSYTFTGFGEQYF.

The chain carries TRBV10-3 and TRBJ2-2, with 12 bases identical to TRBD2. CDR3 length: 15 residues. The trim removed 3 bases at V and 6 bases at J, leaving 2 bases unmatched. Per the germline V gene, CDR1 is ENHRY and CDR2 is SYGVKD. In DNA, the CDR3 is TGTGCCATCAGTGATTGGACTAGCGGGGCCGGGGAGCTGTTTTTT. This encodes CAISDWTSGAGELFF.

The genes are TRBV7-2 and TRBJ1-4; D is possibly TRBD1 (6 bases). The V end was cut by 4 bases, the J end by 7 bases, with 13 bases between. The CDR3 consists of 14 residues. The germline V gene encodes CDR1 SGHTA and CDR2 FQGNSA. CDR3: CASSSGALGEKLFF. The CDR3 DNA follows: TGTGCCAGCAGCTCAGGGGCCCTGGGTGAAAAACTGTTTTTT.

The chain couples TRBV29-1 to TRBJ2-6; D gene uncertain. The CDR3 length is 16 residues. Germline CDR1 reads SQVTM; CDR2 reads ANQGSEA. Trimming removed 4 bases from V and 0 bases from J, with 13 bases in between. CDR3 nucleotide sequence: TGCAGCGTTGGTTCGCCCGAACTCTCTGGGGCCAACGTCCTGACTTTC. It codes for CSVGSPELSGANVLTF.

This clonotype showed up just a few times. The chain is built from TRBV27 and TRBJ1-2; D not certain. With 3 bases removed from V and 4 bases from J, the gap between germline ends came to 9 bases. Germline V CDR1 and CDR2: MNHEY, SMNVEV (reference sequence). This CDR3 is built from 13 residues. CDR3 protein: CASSFGDTYGYTF. The CDR3 region has the DNA TGTGCCAGCAGTTTCGGCGACACCTATGGCTACACCTTC.

The sample holds a few counts of this clonotype. The rearrangement joins TRBV29-1 to TRBJ2-1; 8 bases map to TRBD1. Trimming at V came to 5 bases and at J to 4 bases, leaving 10 bases not matched to a gene. This CDR3 has 15 residues. From germline, CDR1 is SQVTM and CDR2 ANQGSEA. CDR3 amino acids: CSVRQGTQNYNEQFF. In DNA form, the CDR3 reads TGCAGCGTTAGACAGGGGACCCAGAATTACAATGAGCAGTTCTTC.

V usage is TRBV7-3 and J usage is TRBJ1-1; D is unclear. The germline V gene encodes CDR1 SGHTA and CDR2 FQGTGA. V lost 2 bases and J 0 bases, leaving 10 bases between the germline ends. The CDR3 consists of 15 residues. This CDR3 reads CASSLVEALNTEAFF. The CDR3 DNA reads as TGTGCCAGCAGCTTAGTGGAGGCTTTGAACACTGAAGCTTTCTTT.

This clonotype has just one count. V and J are TRBV7-3 and TRBJ2-2, with 13 nucleotides matching TRBD2. Germline values: CDR1 SGHTA, CDR2 FQGTGA. The CDR3 runs 16 residues. Germline trimming cut 5 bases from V and 5 bases from J; bases unmatched to any gene: 5. The CDR3 coding sequence is TGTGCCAGCAGCCCCACTAGCGGGGGGGAAACCGGGGAGCTGTTTTTT. Amino acid sequence: CASSPTSGGETGELFF.

This chain uses TRBV20-1 with TRBJ2-3; TRBD2 agrees at 9 bases. This CDR3 region has 13 residues. The germline V gene encodes CDR1 DFQATT and CDR2 SNEGSKA (reference sequence). V was pared by 6 bases and J by 4 bases, with 5 bases of the junction left unmatched. This CDR3 reads CSAGAGGPDTQYF. DNA of the CDR3: TGCAGTGCGGGAGCGGGGGGACCAGATACGCAGTATTTT.

The V gene is TRBV7-9, the J gene TRBJ1-1; D not certain. V gave up 5 bases and J gave up 4 bases, with 20 bases separating them. The germline V gene has CDR1 SEHNR and CDR2 FQNEAQ (reference sequence). The CDR3 is made up of 16 amino acids. The DNA of the CDR3 is TGTGCCAGCAGCCCGCGGGTTCGTGGGTATGCCACTGAAGCTTTCTTT. Encoded protein: CASSPRVRGYATEAFF.

This clonotype appeared a few times. The rearrangement joins TRBV28 to TRBJ2-7; D is perhaps TRBD2 (5 bases). The germline gives CDR1 MDHEN, CDR2 SYDVKM. The CDR3 spans 15 residues. V gave up 5 bases and J gave up 3 bases, with 17 bases separating them. Here the CDR3 DNA reads TGTGCCAGCAGTGAACTACTAGAGTTTAGCTACGAGCAGTACTTC. This encodes CASSELLEFSYEQYF.

The chain carries TRBV4-3 and TRBJ1-2; D gene uncertain. The CDR3 extends over 15 amino acids. Germline V gene lookup returns CDR1 LGHNA and CDR2 YSLEER. V lost 0 bases and J lost 1, with 9 bases in between. DNA for the CDR3: TGCGCCAGCAGCCAAGATCAGGACGGTAACTATGGCTACACCTTC. It specifies CASSQDQDGNYGYTF.

The CDR3: CAWNPGHLGSNQPQHF. The CDR3 DNA reads TGTGCCTGGAACCCGGGACATCTAGGTAGCAATCAGCCCCAGCATTTT. The J gene is TRBJ1-5, the V gene TRBV30; perhaps TRBD1 as D (6 bases). Germline V lookup: CDR1 GTSNPN, CDR2 SVGIG (reference sequence). The CDR3 runs to 16 residues. Trimming pared 4 bases from V and 0 bases from J, leaving 16 bases between.

V is TRBV24-1 and J is TRBJ2-3, with no clear D. Germline CDR1 KGHDR, CDR2 SFDVKD. This CDR3 comprises 16 residues. Trimming left V 1 base short and J 5 bases short, with 15 bases between. CDR3 amino acids: CATSDFRSGPVDTQYF. CDR3 DNA: TGTGCCACCAGTGATTTTAGGTCAGGTCCCGTAGATACGCAGTATTTT.

The chain has TRBV7-6 and TRBJ2-7; the match to TRBD2 covers 7 bases. Germline CDR1 reads SGHVS; CDR2 reads FNYEAQ. The CDR3 loop spans 14 amino acids. With V trimmed by 4 bases and J by 0 bases, 3 bases remained unmatched. The CDR3: CASSSIAGSYEQYF. The CDR3, as DNA: TGTGCCAGCAGCTCTATAGCGGGCTCCTACGAGCAGTACTTC.